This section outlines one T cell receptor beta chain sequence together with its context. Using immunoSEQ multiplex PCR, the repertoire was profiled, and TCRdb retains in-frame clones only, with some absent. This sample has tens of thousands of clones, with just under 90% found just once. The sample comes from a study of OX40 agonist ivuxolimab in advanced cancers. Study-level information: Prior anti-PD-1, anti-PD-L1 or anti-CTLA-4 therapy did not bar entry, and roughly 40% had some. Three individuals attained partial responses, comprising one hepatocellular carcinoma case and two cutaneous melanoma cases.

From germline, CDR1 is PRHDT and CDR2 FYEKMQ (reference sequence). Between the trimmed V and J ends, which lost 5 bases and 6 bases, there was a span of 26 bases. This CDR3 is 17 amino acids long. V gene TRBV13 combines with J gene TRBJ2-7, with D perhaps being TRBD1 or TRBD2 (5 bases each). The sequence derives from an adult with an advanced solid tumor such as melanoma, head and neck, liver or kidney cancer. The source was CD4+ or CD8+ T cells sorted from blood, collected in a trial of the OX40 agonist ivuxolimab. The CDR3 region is CASSQPSSGRGGSEQYF. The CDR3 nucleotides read TGTGCCAGCAGCCAACCCTCGTCGGGACGGGGCGGAAGCGAGCAGTACTTC.